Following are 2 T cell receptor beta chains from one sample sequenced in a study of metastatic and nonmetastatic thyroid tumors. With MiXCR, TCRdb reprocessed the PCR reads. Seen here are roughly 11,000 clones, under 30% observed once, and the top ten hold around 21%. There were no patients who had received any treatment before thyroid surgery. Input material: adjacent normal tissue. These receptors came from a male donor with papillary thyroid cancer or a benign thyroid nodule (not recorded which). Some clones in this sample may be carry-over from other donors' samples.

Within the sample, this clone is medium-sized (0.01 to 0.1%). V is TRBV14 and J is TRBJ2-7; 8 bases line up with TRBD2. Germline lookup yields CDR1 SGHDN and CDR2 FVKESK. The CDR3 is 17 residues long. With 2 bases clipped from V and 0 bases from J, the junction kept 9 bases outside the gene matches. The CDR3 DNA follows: TGTGCCAGCAGCCAAAGGCCGGGAGGGCCAGACTCCTACGAGCAGTACTTC. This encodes CASSQRPGGPDSYEQYF.

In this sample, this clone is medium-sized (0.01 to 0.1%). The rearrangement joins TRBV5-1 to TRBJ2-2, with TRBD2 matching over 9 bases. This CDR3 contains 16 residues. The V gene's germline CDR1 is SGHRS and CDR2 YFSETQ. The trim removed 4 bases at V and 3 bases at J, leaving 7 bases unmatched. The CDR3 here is CASSDSGRSDTGELFF. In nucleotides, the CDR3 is TGCGCCAGCAGCGATAGCGGGAGATCTGACACCGGGGAGCTGTTTTTT.